This TCR beta chain was retrieved from a study of T cell responses to AZD1222 COVID-19 vaccine. Generated by immunoSEQ multiplex PCR, the TCRdb table keeps only in-frame clones and is missing some. The sample carries roughly 250,000 clones, approximately 93% recorded once. The CDR3 is made up of 13 amino acids. The V gene's germline CDR1 is SGHTA and CDR2 FQGNSA. Trimming removed 0 bases at V and 2 bases at J, with 5 bases between. The receptor comes from an adult in good health. This specimen was peripheral blood, taken on day 0 of AZD1222 vaccination. The chain couples TRBV7-2 to TRBJ2-7; unclear D gene. The DNA of the CDR3 is TGTGCCAGCAGCTTAGCAGGACCCTACGAGCAGTACTTC. Residues: CASSLAGPYEQYF.